This section outlines one T cell receptor (beta chain) sequence together with its context. The source of the sample is a study of T cell changes during pregnancy in multiple sclerosis. Germline V gene data show CDR1 as SGHTA and CDR2 as FQGNSA. This CDR3 comprises 13 residues. The V segment lost 3 bases and the J segment 7 bases; nucleotides outside the gene matches: 4. Profiling relied on immunoSEQ multiplex PCR, and the TCRdb table lists in-frame clones only, not all of them. The sample consists of about 100,000 clones, more than 80% of them appearing once. V usage is TRBV7-2 and J usage is TRBJ1-2; 8 bases match TRBD1. This clonotype was sampled from a female donor with multiple sclerosis, enrolled in a pregnancy study. The sample here was peripheral blood, taken in the second trimester of pregnancy. As DNA, the CDR3 is TGTGCCAGCAGCTTGGACAGGGTGACTGGCTACACCTTC. Translating gives CASSLDRVTGYTF.